These 32 T cell receptor beta chains were all obtained from the same sample, sequenced in a study of PD-1 blockade in classical Hodgkin lymphoma. TCRdb keeps only in-frame clones here, not all; method: immunoSEQ multiplex PCR. The sample shows 96,000 or so clones, 85% to 95% of them seen only once. The time point: cycle 4 day 1 (C4D1), after 5 to 7 weeks of nivolumab. Relapse after autologous stem cell transplantation occurred in every patient, and brentuximab vedotin exposure varied. Here the sequenced sample was peripheral blood mononuclear cells (PBMCs), taken before the fourth cycle of nivolumab. The receptor set was obtained from a human donor with classical Hodgkin lymphoma.

The rearrangement uses TRBV28 and TRBJ2-2; 8 nucleotides match TRBD2. CDR1 is MDHEN and CDR2 is SYDVKM in the germline V gene. The CDR3 covers 16 residues. Germline trimming cut 3 bases from V and 4 bases from J; bases unmatched to any gene: 7. CDR3 nucleotide sequence: TGTGCCAGCAGTTTTCTCTCGGGAGGGCTCACCGGGGAGCTGTTTTTT. Protein: CASSFLSGGLTGELFF.

This chain uses TRBV4-1 with TRBJ2-5; D is tentatively TRBD1 or TRBD2 (5 bases each). CDR1 is MGHRA and CDR2 is YSYEKL in the germline V gene. The CDR3 spans 16 residues. V was shortened by 2 bases and J by 4 bases, with 17 bases between the two germline ends. The CDR3 is CASSQTTLAGGETQYF. The CDR3 nucleotides read TGCGCCAGCAGCCAAACGACCTTGGCTGGGGGAGAGACCCAGTACTTC.

V gene TRBV5-5 combines with J gene TRBJ1-5; 8 bases align to TRBD1. The CDR3 totals 17 residues. The germline V gene encodes CDR1 SGHKS and CDR2 YYEKEE (reference sequence). V lost 2 bases, J lost 4 bases, and 11 bases stayed unmatched. Written as DNA, the CDR3 is TGTGCCAGCAGCTTCGGAATTAGTGACAGGGGTAATCAGCCCCAGCATTTT. Its protein product is CASSFGISDRGNQPQHF.

The chain recombines TRBV19 with TRBJ1-5; a possible D gene is TRBD1 (5 bases). CDR1 and CDR2 (germline): LNHDA, SQIVND (reference sequence). Trimming cost V 2 bases and J 0 bases, with 11 bases left between them. This CDR3 comprises 16 residues. CDR3 in amino acids: CASSIRGMDSNQPQHF. CDR3 DNA sequence: TGTGCCAGTAGTATAAGGGGCATGGATAGCAATCAGCCCCAGCATTTT.

V is TRBV11-3 and J is TRBJ2-2, with a weak D call TRBD2 (6 bases). V shed 3 bases and J shed 4 bases, with 12 bases lying between them. Germline V gives CDR1 SGHNT, CDR2 YENEEA. The CDR3 loop spans 15 amino acids. The CDR3 region has the DNA TGTGCCAGCAGCTTCCGGGGGTCTAGCACCGGGGAGCTGTTTTTT. Its protein is CASSFRGSSTGELFF.

The count of this clone is one. The chain uses TRBV19 and TRBJ1-2; no clear D gene. The CDR3 covers 13 residues. The germline gives CDR1 LNHDA, CDR2 SQIVND (reference sequence). Trimming stripped 3 bases from V and 2 bases from J, with 7 bases between. Here the CDR3 reads CASSMGQNYGYTF. In DNA, the CDR3 is TGTGCCAGTAGTATGGGCCAGAACTATGGCTACACCTTC.

V gene TRBV9 combines with J gene TRBJ2-1; D unresolved. The CDR3 has 15 residues. Trimming left V 0 bases short and J 5 bases short, with 12 bases between. Germline CDR1 and CDR2: SGDLS and YYNGEE. CDR3 DNA sequence: TGTGCCAGCAGCGTAGGGACCCTAGGAAACAATGAGCAGTTCTTC. It is translated as CASSVGTLGNNEQFF.

The chain joins TRBV23-1 to TRBJ2-7; D unclear. TRBV23-1 falls under the ORF class, with uncertain function. The CDR3 is 15 residues long. Trimming took off 8 bases at V and 4 bases at J, with 21 bases between the two ends. The CDR3 sequence: CASANRWDRQYEQYF. The CDR3 region has the DNA TGCGCCAGCGCCAACCGATGGGATCGGCAATACGAGCAGTACTTC.

J is TRBJ2-3 and V is TRBV27, with 9 bases that match TRBD1. The CDR3 contains 15 residues. After removal of 8 bases from V and 1 base from J, the junction contained 7 bases not matched to a gene. Germline CDR1 and CDR2: MNHEY and SMNVEV (reference sequence). For the CDR3, the DNA is TGTGCCAGCGGAAAACAGGGGGCCGGCACAGATACGCAGTATTTT. It specifies CASGKQGAGTDTQYF.

This chain uses TRBV6-1 with TRBJ2-3, with D maybe TRBD1 (7 bases). Deletions cut 3 bases from V and 3 bases from J, with 16 bases between. Germline loops: CDR1 MNHNS, CDR2 SASEGT. CDR3 length equals 16 residues. CDR3 amino acids: CASSDRGDRSTDTQYF. The DNA of the CDR3 is TGTGCCAGCAGTGACAGGGGGGACAGATCTACAGATACGCAGTATTTT.

The chain couples TRBV2 to TRBJ1-3, with D hard to call. The V end lost 4 bases, the J end lost 0 bases, and 10 bases lay between the germline ends. Germline V gives CDR1 SNHLY, CDR2 FYNNEI. CDR3 length: 15 residues. The CDR3 DNA reads as TGTGCCAGCAGTGCCGGGGTGCTCTCTGGAAACACCATATATTTT. As protein: CASSAGVLSGNTIYF. Complete variable domain (other parts from reference TRBV2 and TRBJ1-3): EPEVTQTPSHQVTQMGQEVILRCVPISNHLYFYWYRQILGQKVEFLVSFYNNEISEKSEIFDDQFSVERPDGSNFTLKIRSTKLEDSAMYFCASSAGVLSGNTIYFGEGSWLTVV.

The V gene is TRBV19, the J gene TRBJ1-1; D unclear. The CDR3 extends over 13 amino acids. Trimming removed 11 bases at V and 3 bases at J, with 16 bases between. The germline gives CDR1 LNHDA, CDR2 SQIVND (reference sequence). CDR3 in amino acids: CAARPGSHTEAFF. The CDR3, as DNA: TGTGCCGCTAGGCCTGGGTCGCACACTGAAGCTTTCTTT.

This clone was observed once. This sequence joins TRBV6-1 and TRBJ1-3; D is unresolved. Deletions cut 4 bases from V and 5 bases from J, with 0 bases between. The CDR3 extends over 10 amino acids. CDR1 is MNHNS and CDR2 is SASEGT in the germline V gene. CDR3 bases: TGTGCCAGCAGTGGAAACACCATATATTTT. Protein sequence: CASSGNTIYF.

Concerning this clone itself: At the DNA level, this CDR3 is encoded by other sequences in the same sample as well. V is TRBV29-1 and J is TRBJ1-1; the match to TRBD1 covers 11 bases. CDR3 length equals 13 residues. V lost 6 bases and J lost 1; bases outside the gene matches: 1. Germline CDR1 SQVTM, CDR2 ANQGSEA. The CDR3: CSVGTGGNTEAFF. CDR3 DNA sequence: TGCAGCGTGGGGACAGGGGGGAACACTGAAGCTTTCTTT.

This chain connects TRBV2 to TRBJ2-1; D gene unclear. From germline, CDR1 is SNHLY and CDR2 FYNNEI. CDR3 length: 12 amino acids. V lost 5 bases, J lost 10 bases, and 12 bases lay in between. CDR3 sequence (DNA): TGTGCCAGCAGTAACCCCTTGGGGGAGCAGTTCTTC. It encodes CASSNPLGEQFF. The whole variable domain, filled in from reference TRBV2 and TRBJ2-1, reads EPEVTQTPSHQVTQMGQEVILRCVPISNHLYFYWYRQILGQKVEFLVSFYNNEISEKSEIFDDQFSVERPDGSNFTLKIRSTKLEDSAMYFCASSNPLGEQFFGPGTRLTVL.

The chain has TRBV5-4 and TRBJ2-4; D is possibly TRBD2 (7 bases). This CDR3 has 16 amino acids. Germline CDR1 and CDR2: SGHNT and YYREEE (reference sequence). V was clipped by 0 bases and J by 8 bases, with 18 bases between them. The CDR3 loop is CASSLESRVGGDIQYF. CDR3 nucleotide sequence: TGTGCCAGCAGCTTGGAATCGCGGGTAGGGGGGGACATTCAGTACTTC.

The genes are TRBV6-1 and TRBJ1-5; D possibly corresponds to TRBD1 (6 bases). This CDR3 contains 14 residues. The V end was cut by 2 bases, the J end by 4 bases, with 9 bases between. Per germline, CDR1 MNHNS and CDR2 SASEGT. CDR3 amino acids: CASSEIRGNQPQHF. The CDR3 DNA reads as TGTGCCAGCAGTGAAATCAGGGGAAATCAGCCCCAGCATTTT.

This chain connects TRBV7-9 to TRBJ1-1, with D tentatively TRBD1 (5 bases). With 1 base removed from V and 0 bases from J, the gap between germline ends came to 9 bases. The V gene's germline CDR1 is SEHNR and CDR2 FQNEAQ (reference sequence). This CDR3 has 15 residues. CDR3 DNA: TGTGCCAGCAGCTTAGTCAGGGACCTGAACACTGAAGCTTTCTTT. Translating gives CASSLVRDLNTEAFF.

The V call is TRBV28, the J call TRBJ2-7; D might be TRBD1 (5 bases). The CDR3 has 15 amino acids. V lost 2 bases to trimming and J lost 0 bases, with 11 bases between them. Germline CDR1 and CDR2: MDHEN and SYDVKM. The CDR3 coding sequence is TGTGCCAGCAGTTTACAAGGGGTCGGCTCCTACGAGCAGTACTTC. Its protein product is CASSLQGVGSYEQYF.

This sequence joins TRBV6-1 and TRBJ1-5; D gene uncertain. V shed 4 bases and J shed 5 bases, with 9 bases lying between them. CDR3 length: 13 amino acids. The germline gives CDR1 MNHNS, CDR2 SASEGT. The CDR3 nucleotides read TGTGCCAGCAGTGTCAGAGTTGATCAGCCCCAGCATTTT. Translated: CASSVRVDQPQHF.

The rearrangement links TRBV30 to TRBJ2-1; D is possibly TRBD2 (5 bases). V was pared by 3 bases and J by 7 bases, with 13 bases between. The CDR3 is made up of 13 amino acids. Germline CDR1 and CDR2: GTSNPN and SVGIG (reference sequence). DNA for the CDR3: TGTGCCTGGAGACAGCGGCAGAGGAATGAGCAGTTCTTC. Protein product: CAWRQRQRNEQFF. The full variable domain, in which reference TRBV30 and TRBJ2-1 provide the parts outside the CDR3, is SQTIHQWPATLVQPVGSPLSLECTVEGTSNPNLYWYRQAAGRGLQLLFYSVGIGQISSEVPQNLSASRPQDRQFILSSKKLLLSDSGFYLCAWRQRQRNEQFFGPGTRLTVL.

CDR3 loop: CASSSGLAGGPRNEQFF. In DNA, the CDR3 is TGTGCCAGCAGCTCGGGACTAGCGGGAGGGCCTAGGAATGAGCAGTTCTTC. The chain carries TRBV7-3 and TRBJ2-1, with TRBD2 matching 16 bases. In germline, CDR1 is SGHTA, CDR2 FQGTGA. V shed 4 bases and J 7 bases; nucleotides not matched to a gene: 7. The CDR3 extends over 17 amino acids. The entire variable domain, with the rest obtained from reference TRBV7-3 and TRBJ2-1, is as follows: GAGVSQTPSNKVTEKGKYVELRCDPISGHTALYWYRQSLGQGPEFLIYFQGTGAADDSGLPNDRFFAVRPEGSVSTLKIQRTERGDSAVYLCASSSGLAGGPRNEQFFGPGTRLTVL.

This clone was counted only a few times. The rearrangement joins TRBV10-1 to TRBJ2-1, with D maybe TRBD2 (5 bases). This CDR3 has 13 residues. V lost 2 bases and J lost 9, with 11 bases in between. Germline V lookup: CDR1 WNHNN, CDR2 SYGVQD (reference sequence). The CDR3 coding sequence is TGCGCCAGCAGTGAGACTAGTAGGAGTGAGCAGTTCTTC. As protein: CASSETSRSEQFF.

V usage is TRBV9 and J usage is TRBJ1-4; 7 positions match TRBD1. J lost 4 bases, V lost 4 bases, and 7 bases had no gene match. Germline CDR1 SGDLS, CDR2 YYNGEE. This CDR3 has 15 amino acids. The CDR3 here is CASSSRTGVNEKLFF. In DNA form, the CDR3 reads TGTGCCAGCAGCTCACGAACAGGGGTTAATGAAAAACTGTTTTTT.

J is TRBJ1-5 and V is TRBV5-1, with no clear D. The germline gives CDR1 SGHRS, CDR2 YFSETQ. This CDR3 is built from 15 residues. The V end lost 0 bases, the J end lost 2 bases, and 9 bases lay between the germline ends. The CDR3 loop reads CASSLAGNGNQPQHF. The CDR3 DNA follows: TGCGCCAGCAGCTTGGCGGGCAACGGCAATCAGCCCCAGCATTTT.

The V gene is TRBV6-5, the J gene TRBJ2-2; 8 bases agree with TRBD2. The CDR3 loop spans 15 amino acids. The germline gives CDR1 MNHEY, CDR2 SVGAGI. The ends lost 5 bases at V and 5 bases at J; junction bases unmatched: 7. The CDR3 DNA reads TGTGCCAGCAGTCGACGACAGCGGGGGACCGGGGAGCTGTTTTTT. Its translation is CASSRRQRGTGELFF.

The V and J genes are TRBV9 and TRBJ1-1; D call uncertain. Between the trimmed V and J ends, which lost 4 bases and 3 bases, there was a span of 10 bases. Germline values: CDR1 SGDLS, CDR2 YYNGEE. The CDR3 sequence is 13 residues long. CDR3 residues: CASSRLSDTEAFF. CDR3 nucleotides: TGTGCCAGCAGCCGTCTGTCGGACACTGAAGCTTTCTTT.

This clone has just one count. The V gene is TRBV5-8, the J gene TRBJ2-5; TRBD1 might be the D (6 bases). Trimming stripped 3 bases from V and 1 base from J, with 10 bases between. Germline V gene lookup returns CDR1 SGHTS and CDR2 YDEGEE. The length of the CDR3 is 14 residues. CDR3 amino acids: CASSYRDIQETQYF. The CDR3 DNA is TGTGCCAGCAGCTACCGGGACATCCAAGAGACCCAGTACTTC.

The chain carries TRBV19 and TRBJ1-1; a weak D match, TRBD1 (5 bases). CDR1 and CDR2 (germline): LNHDA, SQIVND (reference sequence). The CDR3 sequence is 16 residues long. V dropped 7 bases and J dropped 5 bases, with 23 bases sitting between them. The CDR3 DNA reads as TGTGCCAGTAATATGCCGGTCCTTAGAGGGGTTACTGAAGCTTTCTTT. Translated: CASNMPVLRGVTEAFF.

The rearrangement links TRBV5-6 to TRBJ2-3; TRBD2 matches 9 bases. The CDR3 runs 15 residues. CDR1 and CDR2 from the germline V gene are SGHDT and YYEEEE. With 0 bases clipped from V and 3 bases from J, the junction kept 2 bases outside the gene matches. CDR3 protein: CASSLVSGSTDTQYF. In DNA, the CDR3 is TGTGCCAGCAGCTTGGTTAGCGGGAGTACAGATACGCAGTATTTT. Together with reference TRBV5-6 and TRBJ2-3, the CDR3 gives the full variable domain: DAGVTQSPTHLIKTRGQQVTLRCSPKSGHDTVSWYQQALGQGPQFIFQYYEEEERQRGNFPDRFSGHQFPNYSSELNVNALLLGDSALYLCASSLVSGSTDTQYFGPGTRLTVL.

The chain employs TRBV5-1 and TRBJ2-3; D possibly corresponds to TRBD2 (5 bases). Trimming removed 0 bases from V and 11 bases from J, with 10 bases in between. Germline V CDR1 and CDR2: SGHRS, YFSETQ. The CDR3 has 12 amino acids. This CDR3 reads CASSLAEGGQYF. In DNA, the CDR3 is TGCGCCAGCAGCTTGGCAGAGGGTGGGCAGTATTTT.

The J gene is TRBJ2-3, the V gene TRBV7-9; 11 nucleotides align to TRBD2. This CDR3 is built from 16 residues. The junction had 1 base not matched to a gene; V was cut back by 2 bases and J by 0 bases. Germline values: CDR1 SEHNR, CDR2 FQNEAQ (reference sequence). In nucleotides, the CDR3 is TGTGCCAGCAGCTTACTAGCGGGAGGTAGCACAGATACGCAGTATTTT. This codes for CASSLLAGGSTDTQYF.